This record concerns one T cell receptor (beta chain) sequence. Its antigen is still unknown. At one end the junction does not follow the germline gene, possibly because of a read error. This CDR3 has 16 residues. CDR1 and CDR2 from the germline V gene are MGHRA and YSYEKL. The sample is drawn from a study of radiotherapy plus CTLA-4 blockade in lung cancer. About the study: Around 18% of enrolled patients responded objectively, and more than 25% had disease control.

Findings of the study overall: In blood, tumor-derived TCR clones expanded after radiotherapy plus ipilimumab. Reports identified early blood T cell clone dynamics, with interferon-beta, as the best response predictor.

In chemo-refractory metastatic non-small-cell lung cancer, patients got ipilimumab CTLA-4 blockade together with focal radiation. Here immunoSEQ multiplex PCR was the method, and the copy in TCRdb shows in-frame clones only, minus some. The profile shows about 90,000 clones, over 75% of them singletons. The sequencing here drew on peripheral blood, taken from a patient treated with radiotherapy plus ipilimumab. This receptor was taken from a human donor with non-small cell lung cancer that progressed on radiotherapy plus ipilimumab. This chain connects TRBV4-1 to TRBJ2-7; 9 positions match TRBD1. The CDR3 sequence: CASSLGGQGFSYGQYF. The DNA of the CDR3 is TGCGCCAGCAGCCTCGGGGGACAGGGCTTCTCCTACGGGCAGTACTTC.